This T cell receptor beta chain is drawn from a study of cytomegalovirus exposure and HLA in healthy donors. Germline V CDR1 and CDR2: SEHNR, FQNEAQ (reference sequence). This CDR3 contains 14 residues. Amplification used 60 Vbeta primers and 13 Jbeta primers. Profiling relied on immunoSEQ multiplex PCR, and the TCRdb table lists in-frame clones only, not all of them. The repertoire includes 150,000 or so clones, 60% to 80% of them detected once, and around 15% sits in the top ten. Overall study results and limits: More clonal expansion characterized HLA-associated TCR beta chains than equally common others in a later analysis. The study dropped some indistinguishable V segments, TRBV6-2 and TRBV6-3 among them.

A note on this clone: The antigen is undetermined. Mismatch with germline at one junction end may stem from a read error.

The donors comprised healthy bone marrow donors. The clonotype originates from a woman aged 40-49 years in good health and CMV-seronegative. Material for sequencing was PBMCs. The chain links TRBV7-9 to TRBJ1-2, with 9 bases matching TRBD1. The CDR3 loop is CSSSFTYGTGYYTF. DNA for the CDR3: TGTTCCAGCAGCTTCACATACGGGACAGGGTACTACACCTTC.